What follows is one T cell receptor (beta chain) and its context. Its antigen is unknown. RNA transcripts were the template for amplifying TCR beta CDR3 regions. TCR CDR3 regions were first amplified by RT-PCR with HTBI primers. MiXCR, applied by TCRdb to the multiplex PCR reads, yields one record per CDR3 protein. This table holds 300,000 to 450,000 distinct CDR3 sequences, less than 20% found once. This sample stems from a study of T cells in Graves' hyperthyroidism and ophthalmopathy. Overall study results and limits: Separating ophthalmopathy from stable hyperthyroidism was achieved by a 13 V-J model. Among clonotypes expanded in thyroid above 0.001, most were also found in blood. Before onset, ophthalmopathy was predicted by the model a median about six months earlier.

V was clipped by 3 bases and J by 4 bases, with 9 bases between them. CDR3 length: 13 residues. CDR1 is LNHDA, CDR2 SQIVND, per germline (reference sequence). The PBMCs had their origin in approximately 10 ml of fresh peripheral blood. Sequencing was done on a sample of blood. This receptor was obtained from a woman aged 18-29 years with Graves' hyperthyroidism that later progressed to Graves' ophthalmopathy. The V gene is TRBV19, the J gene TRBJ1-2; D is perhaps TRBD1 (5 bases). This CDR3 reads CASSMGVGYGYTF. For the CDR3, the DNA is TGTGCCAGTAGTATGGGGGTTGGCTATGGCTACACCTTC.